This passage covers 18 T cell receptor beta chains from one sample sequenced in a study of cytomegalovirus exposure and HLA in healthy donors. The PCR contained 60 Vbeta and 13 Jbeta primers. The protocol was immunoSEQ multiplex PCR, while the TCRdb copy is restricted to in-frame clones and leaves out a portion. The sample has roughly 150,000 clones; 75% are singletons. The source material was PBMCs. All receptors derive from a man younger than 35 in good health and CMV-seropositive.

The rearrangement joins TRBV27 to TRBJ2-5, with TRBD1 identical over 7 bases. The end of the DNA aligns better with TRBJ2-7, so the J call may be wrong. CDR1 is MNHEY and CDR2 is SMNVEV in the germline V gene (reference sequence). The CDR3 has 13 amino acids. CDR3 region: CASSWQGAYEQYF. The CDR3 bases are TGTGCCAGCAGTTGGCAGGGGGCCTACGAGCAGTACTTC.

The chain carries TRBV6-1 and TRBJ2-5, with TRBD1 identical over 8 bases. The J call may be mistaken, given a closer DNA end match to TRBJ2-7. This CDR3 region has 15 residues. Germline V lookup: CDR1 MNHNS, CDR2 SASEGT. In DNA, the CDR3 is TGTGCCAGCACTAGATACGGACAGGGAGACTACGAGCAGTACTTC. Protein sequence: CASTRYGQGDYEQYF.

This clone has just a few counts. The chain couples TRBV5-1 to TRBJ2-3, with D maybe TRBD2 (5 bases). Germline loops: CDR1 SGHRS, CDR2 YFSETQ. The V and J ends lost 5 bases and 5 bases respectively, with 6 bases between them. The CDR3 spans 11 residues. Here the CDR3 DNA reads TGCGCCAGCAGTCGGGAAGATACGCAGTATTTT. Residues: CASSREDTQYF.

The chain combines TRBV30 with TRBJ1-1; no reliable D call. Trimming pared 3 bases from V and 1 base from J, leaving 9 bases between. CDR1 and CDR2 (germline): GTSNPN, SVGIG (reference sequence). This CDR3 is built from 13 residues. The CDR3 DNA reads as TGTGCCTGGAGGTGGCAGGAGAACACTGAAGCTTTCTTT. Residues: CAWRWQENTEAFF. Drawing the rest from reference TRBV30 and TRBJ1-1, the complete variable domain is SQTIHQWPATLVQPVGSPLSLECTVEGTSNPNLYWYRQAAGRGLQLLFYSVGIGQISSEVPQNLSASRPQDRQFILSSKKLLLSDSGFYLCAWRWQENTEAFFGQGTRLTVV.

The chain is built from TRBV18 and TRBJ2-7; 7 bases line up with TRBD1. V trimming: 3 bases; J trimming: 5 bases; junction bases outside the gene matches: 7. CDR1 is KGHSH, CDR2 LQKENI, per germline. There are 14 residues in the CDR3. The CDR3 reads CASSPPGQAHEQYF. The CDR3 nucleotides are TGTGCCAGCTCACCTCCCGGACAGGCCCACGAGCAGTACTTC.

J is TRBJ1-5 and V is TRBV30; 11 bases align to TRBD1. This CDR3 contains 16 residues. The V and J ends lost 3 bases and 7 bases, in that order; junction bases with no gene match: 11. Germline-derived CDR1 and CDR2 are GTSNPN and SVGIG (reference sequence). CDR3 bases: TGTGCCTGGAGCTCCTTGGGGGGACAGGGGGTGCAGCCCCAGCATTTT. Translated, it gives CAWSSLGGQGVQPQHF. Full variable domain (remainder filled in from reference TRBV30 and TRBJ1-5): SQTIHQWPATLVQPVGSPLSLECTVEGTSNPNLYWYRQAAGRGLQLLFYSVGIGQISSEVPQNLSASRPQDRQFILSSKKLLLSDSGFYLCAWSSLGGQGVQPQHFGDGTRLSIL.

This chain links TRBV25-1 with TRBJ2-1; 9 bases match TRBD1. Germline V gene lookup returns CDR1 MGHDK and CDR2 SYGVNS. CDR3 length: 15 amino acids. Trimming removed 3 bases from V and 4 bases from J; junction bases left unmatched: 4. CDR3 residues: CASSDHRGPYNEQFF. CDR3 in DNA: TGTGCCAGCAGTGACCACAGGGGGCCTTACAATGAGCAGTTCTTC. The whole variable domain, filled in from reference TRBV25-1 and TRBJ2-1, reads EADIYQTPRYLVIGTGKKITLECSQTMGHDKMYWYQQDPGMELHLIHYSYGVNSTEKGDLSSESTVSRIRTEHFPLTLESARPSHTSQYLCASSDHRGPYNEQFFGPGTRLTVL.

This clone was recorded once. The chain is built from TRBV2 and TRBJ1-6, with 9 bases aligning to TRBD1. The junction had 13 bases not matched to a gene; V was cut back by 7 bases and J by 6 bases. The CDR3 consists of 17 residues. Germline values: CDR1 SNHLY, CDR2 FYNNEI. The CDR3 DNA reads TGTGCCAGCACTCGACAGGGGGATCGGTCGGGTAATTCACCCCTCCACTTT. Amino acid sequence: CASTRQGDRSGNSPLHF. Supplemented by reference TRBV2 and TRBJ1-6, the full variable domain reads EPEVTQTPSHQVTQMGQEVILRCVPISNHLYFYWYRQILGQKVEFLVSFYNNEISEKSEIFDDQFSVERPDGSNFTLKIRSTKLEDSAMYFCASTRQGDRSGNSPLHFGNGTRLTVT.

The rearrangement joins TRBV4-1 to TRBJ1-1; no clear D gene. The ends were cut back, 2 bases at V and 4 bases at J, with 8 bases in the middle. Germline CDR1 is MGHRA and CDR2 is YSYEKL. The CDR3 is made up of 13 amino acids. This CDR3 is CASSQSGGTEAFF. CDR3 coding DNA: TGCGCCAGCAGCCAAAGCGGAGGCACTGAAGCTTTCTTT.

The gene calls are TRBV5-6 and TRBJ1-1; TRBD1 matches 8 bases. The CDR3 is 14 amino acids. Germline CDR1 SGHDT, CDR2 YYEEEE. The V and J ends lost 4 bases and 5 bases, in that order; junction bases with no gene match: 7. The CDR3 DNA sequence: TGTGCCAGCAGCGCCAGGGGGCGAGGGACTGAAGCTTTCTTT. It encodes CASSARGRGTEAFF.

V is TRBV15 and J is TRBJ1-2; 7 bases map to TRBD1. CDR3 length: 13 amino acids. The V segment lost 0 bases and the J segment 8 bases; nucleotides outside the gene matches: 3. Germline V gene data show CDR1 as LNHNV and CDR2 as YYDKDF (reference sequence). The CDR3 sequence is CATSREGDSGYTF. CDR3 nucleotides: TGTGCCACCAGCAGAGAAGGGGACAGCGGCTACACCTTC.

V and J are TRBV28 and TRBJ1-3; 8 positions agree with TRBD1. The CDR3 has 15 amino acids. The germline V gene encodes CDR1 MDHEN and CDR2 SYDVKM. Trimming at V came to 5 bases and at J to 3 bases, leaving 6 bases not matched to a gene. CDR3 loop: CASSRTGFLGNTIYF. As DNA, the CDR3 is TGTGCCAGCAGTCGGACAGGGTTCCTTGGAAACACCATATATTTT. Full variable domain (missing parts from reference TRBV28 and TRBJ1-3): DVKVTQSSRYLVKRTGEKVFLECVQDMDHENMFWYRQDPGLGLRLIYFSYDVKMKEKGDIPEGYSVSREKKERFSLILESASTNQTSMYLCASSRTGFLGNTIYFGEGSWLTVV.

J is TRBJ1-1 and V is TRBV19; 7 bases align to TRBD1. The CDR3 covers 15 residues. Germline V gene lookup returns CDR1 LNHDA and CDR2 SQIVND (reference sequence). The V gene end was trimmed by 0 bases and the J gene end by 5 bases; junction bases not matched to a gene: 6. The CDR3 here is CASSIERAGGTEAFF. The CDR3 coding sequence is TGTGCCAGTAGTATAGAGAGAGCAGGGGGGACTGAAGCTTTCTTT.

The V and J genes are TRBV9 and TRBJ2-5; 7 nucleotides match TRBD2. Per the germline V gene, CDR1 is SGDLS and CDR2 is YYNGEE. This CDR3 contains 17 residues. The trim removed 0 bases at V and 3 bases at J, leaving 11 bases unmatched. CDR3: CASSVDKGSSGEETQYF. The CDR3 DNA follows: TGTGCCAGCAGCGTAGACAAAGGGTCTAGCGGAGAAGAGACCCAGTACTTC.

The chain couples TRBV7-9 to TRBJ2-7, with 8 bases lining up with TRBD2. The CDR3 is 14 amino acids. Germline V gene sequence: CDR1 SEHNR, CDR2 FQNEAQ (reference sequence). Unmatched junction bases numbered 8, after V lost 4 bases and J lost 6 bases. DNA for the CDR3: TGTGCCAGCAGCTACCCCGCGGGAGGCGGCGAGCAGTACTTC. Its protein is CASSYPAGGGEQYF.

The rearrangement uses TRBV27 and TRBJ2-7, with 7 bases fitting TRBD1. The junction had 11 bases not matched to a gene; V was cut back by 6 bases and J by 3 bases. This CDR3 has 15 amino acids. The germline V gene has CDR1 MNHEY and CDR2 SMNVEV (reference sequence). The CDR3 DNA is TGTGCCAGCAGCCCGACGACAGGGTCCTACTACGAGCAGTACTTC. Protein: CASSPTTGSYYEQYF.

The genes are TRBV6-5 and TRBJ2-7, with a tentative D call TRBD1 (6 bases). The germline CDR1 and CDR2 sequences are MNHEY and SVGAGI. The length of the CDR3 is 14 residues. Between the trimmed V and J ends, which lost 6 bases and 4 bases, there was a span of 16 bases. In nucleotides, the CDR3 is TGTGCCAGCAGAGTACAGGGAGTGGATTACGAGCAGTACTTC. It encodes CASRVQGVDYEQYF.

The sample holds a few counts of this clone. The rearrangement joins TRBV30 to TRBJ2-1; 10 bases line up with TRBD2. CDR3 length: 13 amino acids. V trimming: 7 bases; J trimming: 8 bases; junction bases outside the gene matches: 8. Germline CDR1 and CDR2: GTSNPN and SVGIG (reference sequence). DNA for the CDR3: TGTGCCTCCTCGGGACTAGCGCCGGATGAGCAGTTCTTC. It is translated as CASSGLAPDEQFF.